These T cell receptor beta chains were read from a single sample in a study of metastatic and nonmetastatic thyroid tumors. TCRdb re-clonotyped the PCR reads through MiXCR. This table holds around 23,000 clones, 20% found once. Input material: blood. Source of these receptors: a female donor with papillary thyroid cancer or a benign thyroid nodule (not recorded which). Some clones in this sample may be carry-over from other donors' samples. Both conserved end residues are part of each CDR3. A D gene is named only where the DNA matches it firmly. For some rows the clone size is stated as once, few or many, or as a class when expanded; others skip it.

D gene,J gene,V gene,clone size,CDR3 DNA,CDR3 protein
.,TRBJ1-2,TRBV24-1,.,TGTGCCACCAGTACGCCACAGGTGGCTTATGGCTACACCTTC,CATSTPQVAYGYTF
TRBD1,TRBJ1-1,TRBV6-1,.,TGTGCCAGCTCCCCGGGACAGGGGGAAGCTTTCTTT,CASSPGQGEAFF
.,TRBJ2-7,TRBV19,medium-sized,TGTGCCAGTAGTACAGGGGCCCATTCCTACGAGCAGTACTTC,CASSTGAHSYEQYF
.,TRBJ2-5,TRBV20-1,many,TGCAGTGCTAGCCCTACAGGGACAGAGACCCAGTACTTC,CSASPTGTETQYF
.,TRBJ2-7,TRBV12-3/TRBV12-4,medium-sized,TGTGCCAGCAGTTTGGTCCAGGGGTGGTACGAGCAGTACTTC,CASSLVQGWYEQYF
.,TRBJ2-7,TRBV28,many,TGTGCCAGCAACTTCCGGGGCTTCGATTCCTACGAGCAGTACTTC,CASNFRGFDSYEQYF
.,TRBJ1-2,TRBV20-1,.,TGCAGTGCTAGTCAGGGTTCCGGCTACACCTTC,CSASQGSGYTF
TRBD2,TRBJ2-5,TRBV20-1,many,TGCAGTGCTAGAGATCAAGCTAGCGGGGAGGCAGAGACCCAGTACTTC,CSARDQASGEAETQYF
.,TRBJ2-5,TRBV28,many,TGTGCCAGCAGTTTATCAGGGAACCAAGAGACCCAGTACTTC,CASSLSGNQETQYF
.,TRBJ2-2,TRBV12-3/TRBV12-4,.,TGTGCCAGCAGTTTCGCCTCGTGGGACACCGGGGAGCTGTTTTTT,CASSFASWDTGELFF
.,TRBJ2-1,TRBV6-4,many,TGTGCCAGCAGTGACAGTGCAGGGGACTACAATGAGCAGTTCTTC,CASSDSAGDYNEQFF
TRBD2,TRBJ2-1,TRBV3-1,many,TGTGCCAGCAGCCACTCAGCGGGGGGATACAATGAGCAGTTCTTC,CASSHSAGGYNEQFF
TRBD2,TRBJ2-3,TRBV4-1,many,TGCGCCAGCAGCCAGAGCGTGACTAGCCAGGATACGCAGTATTTT,CASSQSVTSQDTQYF
TRBD1,TRBJ1-1,TRBV4-2,.,TGTGCCAGCACCCCTTGGACAGGGATCACTGAAGCTTTCTTT,CASTPWTGITEAFF
.,TRBJ2-3,TRBV20-1,.,TGCAGTGCTAGAGATCCGGGAGGCACAGATACGCAGTATTTT,CSARDPGGTDTQYF
.,TRBJ2-1,TRBV10-3,many,TGTGCCATCAGTGAGTCAGGGAAGAAAGTGGGGTACGACAATGAGCAGTTCTTC,CAISESGKKVGYDNEQFF
.,TRBJ1-5,TRBV6-2/TRBV6-3,medium-sized,TGTGCCAGCAACGTACCCAGGGGAAATCAGCCCCAGCATTTT,CASNVPRGNQPQHF
TRBD1,TRBJ1-3,TRBV3-1,many,TGTGCCAGCAGCCAGGGACAGACCTCTGGAAACACCATATATTTT,CASSQGQTSGNTIYF
TRBD2,TRBJ2-1,TRBV30,medium-sized,TGTGCCTGGAGGGGACTAGCGGTAAGCTCCTACAATGAGCAGTTCTTC,CAWRGLAVSSYNEQFF
.,TRBJ2-6,TRBV20-1,many,TGCAGTGCTAGAGCACCATACCATGGGGCCAACGTCCTGACTTTC,CSARAPYHGANVLTF
.,TRBJ1-1,TRBV28,.,TGTGCCAGCAGTTTAAAAGTGCCACCGGGCGCTTTCTTT,CASSLKVPPGAFF
TRBD1,TRBJ2-1,TRBV6-4,many,TGTGCCAGCAGTCCGACAGGGGGCTCCTACAATGAGCAGTTCTTC,CASSPTGGSYNEQFF
TRBD1,TRBJ2-7,TRBV5-1,.,TGCGCCAGCAGCTTGGGGACAGGGCTTAACTACGAGCAGTACTTC,CASSLGTGLNYEQYF
TRBD1,TRBJ1-2,TRBV5-1,.,TGCGCCAGCAGCTCGGACGGACAGGGGGCAGGTTATGGCTACACCTTC,CASSSDGQGAGYGYTF
.,TRBJ1-2,TRBV19,many,TGTGCCAGTAGTATACCCCCGGCAGGGTATTATGGCTACACCTTC,CASSIPPAGYYGYTF
.,TRBJ1-2,TRBV30,.,TGTGCCTGGTCCTTAGCAGCTAACTATGGCTACACCTTC,CAWSLAANYGYTF
.,TRBJ2-7,TRBV28,.,TGTACCAGCAGTTCTACCGGGCCCTCCTCCCCCTACGAGCAGTACTTC,CTSSSTGPSSPYEQYF
.,TRBJ2-1,TRBV4-2,many,TGTGCCAGCAGCCAAGAAGGGGCAGGAGCCTACAATGAGCAGTTCTTC,CASSQEGAGAYNEQFF
.,TRBJ2-2,TRBV10-2,many,TGCGCCAGCAGTGATTGGGGAACCGGGGAGCTGTTTTTT,CASSDWGTGELFF
.,TRBJ1-6,TRBV11-2,many,TGTGCCAGCAGTTCCCCGGGATCCGCTAATTCACCCCTCCACTTT,CASSSPGSANSPLHF
.,TRBJ2-7,TRBV6-1,few,TGTGCCAGCAGTGGAAACTCCTACGAGCAGTACTTC,CASSGNSYEQYF
.,TRBJ1-5,TRBV6-5,many,TGTGCCAGCAGTTACTTCGGCGGGGGTGATCAGCCCCAGCATTTT,CASSYFGGGDQPQHF
.,TRBJ1-2,TRBV20-1,many,TGCAGTGCTAAGTTCGACAGGAGGAACTATGGCTACACCTTC,CSAKFDRRNYGYTF
TRBD1,TRBJ1-6,TRBV3-1,many,TGTGCCAGCAGCCAAGGAAGGACAGGGTATTCACCCCTCCACTTT,CASSQGRTGYSPLHF
.,TRBJ2-7,TRBV7-6,.,TGTGCCAGCAGCACGTACGGAAACTCCTACGATCAGTACTTC,CASSTYGNSYDQYF
.,TRBJ1-2,TRBV6-2/TRBV6-3,once,TGTGCCAGCAGTTACGGGATCTTGGCCCCTTTCTTAAGAGCTAACTATGGCTACACCTTC,CASSYGILAPFLRANYGYTF
.,TRBJ1-4,TRBV12-3/TRBV12-4,.,TGTGCCAGCAGTTTGTCCAAAGGGAGTGAAAAACTGTTTTTT,CASSLSKGSEKLFF
.,TRBJ1-4,TRBV7-9,.,TGTGCCAGCAGCTACGGGTGGGCAGCAACTAATGAAAAACTGTTTTTT,CASSYGWAATNEKLFF
TRBD1,TRBJ2-3,TRBV20-1,many,TGCAGTGCTAGTGTTACAGGGGGCACAGATACGCAGTATTTT,CSASVTGGTDTQYF
.,TRBJ1-6,TRBV6-1,many,TGTGCCAGCGGTGTGGAGACGGTCGGGAGTTCACCCCTCCACTTT,CASGVETVGSSPLHF